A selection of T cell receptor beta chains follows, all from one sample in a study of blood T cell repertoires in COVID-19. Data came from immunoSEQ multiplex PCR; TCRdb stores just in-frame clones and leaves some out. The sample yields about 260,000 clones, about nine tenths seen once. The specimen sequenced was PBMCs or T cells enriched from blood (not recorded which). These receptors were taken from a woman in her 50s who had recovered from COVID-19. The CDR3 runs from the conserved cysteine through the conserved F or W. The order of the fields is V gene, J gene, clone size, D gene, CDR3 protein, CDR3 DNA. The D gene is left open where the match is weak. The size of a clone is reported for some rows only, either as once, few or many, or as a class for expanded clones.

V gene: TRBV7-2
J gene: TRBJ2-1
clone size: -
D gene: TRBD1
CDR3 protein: CASSPWGQGYNEQFF
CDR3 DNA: TGTGCCAGCAGCCCATGGGGACAGGGGTACAATGAGCAGTTCTTC

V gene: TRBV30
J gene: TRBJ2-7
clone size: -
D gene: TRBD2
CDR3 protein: CAWSAPVTSGRPYEQYF
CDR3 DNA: TGTGCCTGGAGTGCCCCCGTGACTAGCGGGAGACCCTACGAGCAGTACTTC

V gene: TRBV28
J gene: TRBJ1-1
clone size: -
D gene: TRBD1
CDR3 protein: CASRETGAVDTEAFF
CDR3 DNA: TGTGCCAGCAGAGAGACAGGGGCGGTGGACACTGAAGCTTTCTTT

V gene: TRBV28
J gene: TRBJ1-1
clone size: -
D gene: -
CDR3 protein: CATQGRGRSTEAFF
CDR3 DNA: TGTGCCACCCAAGGGAGGGGCCGGAGCACTGAAGCTTTCTTT

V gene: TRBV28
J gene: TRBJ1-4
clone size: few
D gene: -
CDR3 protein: CASSQNEKLFF
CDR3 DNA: TGTGCCAGCAGCCAGAATGAAAAACTGTTTTTT

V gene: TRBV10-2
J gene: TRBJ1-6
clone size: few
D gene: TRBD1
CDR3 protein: CASRDRGRISYNSPLHF
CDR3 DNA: TGCGCCAGCAGGGACAGGGGGCGCATCTCCTATAATTCACCCCTCCACTTT

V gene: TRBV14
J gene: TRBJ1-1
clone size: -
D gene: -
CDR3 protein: CASSQWRANTEAFF
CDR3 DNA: TGTGCCAGCAGCCAATGGAGGGCTAACACTGAAGCTTTCTTT

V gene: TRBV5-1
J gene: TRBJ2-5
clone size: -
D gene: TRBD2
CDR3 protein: CASSSSGGKETQYF
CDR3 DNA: TGCGCCAGCAGCTCCTCGGGGGGGAAAGAGACCCAGTACTTC

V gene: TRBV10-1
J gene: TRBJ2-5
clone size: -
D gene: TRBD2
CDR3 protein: CASSESGLAESQETQYF
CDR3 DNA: TGCGCCAGCAGTGAGTCGGGACTAGCGGAAAGTCAAGAGACCCAGTACTTC

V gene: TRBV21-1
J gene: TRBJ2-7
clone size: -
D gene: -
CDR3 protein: CASSTARDRGCEQYF
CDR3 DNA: TGTGCCAGCAGCACGGCCCGAGACAGGGGATGTGAGCAGTACTTC

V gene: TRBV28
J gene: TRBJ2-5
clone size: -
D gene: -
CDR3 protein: CASLRGQETQYF
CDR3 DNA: TGTGCCAGCCTCCGGGGCCAAGAGACCCAGTACTTC

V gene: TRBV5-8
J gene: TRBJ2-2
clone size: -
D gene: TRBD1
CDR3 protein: CASSRTGTVNTGELFF
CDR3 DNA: TGTGCCAGCAGCCGGACCGGGACAGTTAACACCGGGGAGCTGTTTTTT

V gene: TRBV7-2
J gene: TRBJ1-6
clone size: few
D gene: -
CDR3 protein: CASSLAQNSPLHF
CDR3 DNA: TGTGCCAGCAGCTTAGCGCAGAATTCACCCCTCCACTTT

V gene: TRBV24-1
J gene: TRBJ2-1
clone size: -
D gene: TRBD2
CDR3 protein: CATSDPRGTSYNEQFF
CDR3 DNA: TGTGCCACCAGTGATCCGCGGGGGACTAGCTACAATGAGCAGTTCTTC

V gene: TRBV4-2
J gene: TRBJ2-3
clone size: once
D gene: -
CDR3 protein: CASSKETSTDTQYF
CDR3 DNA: TGTGCCAGCAGCAAAGAGACTTCCACAGATACGCAGTATTTT

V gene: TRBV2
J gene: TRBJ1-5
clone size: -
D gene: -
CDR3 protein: CAAGENSNQPQHF
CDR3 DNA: TGTGCCGCCGGAGAGAATAGCAATCAGCCCCAGCATTTT

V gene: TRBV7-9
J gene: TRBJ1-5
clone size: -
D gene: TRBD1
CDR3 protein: CASSLVRQGYSNQPQHF
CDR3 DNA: TGTGCCAGCAGCTTAGTGCGACAGGGGTATAGCAATCAGCCCCAGCATTTT

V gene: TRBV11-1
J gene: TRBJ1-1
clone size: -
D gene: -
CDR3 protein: CASSLVRGTEAFF
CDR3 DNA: TGTGCCAGCAGCTTAGTCCGCGGCACTGAAGCTTTCTTT

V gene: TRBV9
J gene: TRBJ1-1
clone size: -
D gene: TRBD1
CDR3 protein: CASSVRQGADTEAFF
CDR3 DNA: TGTGCCAGCAGCGTTCGACAGGGGGCTGACACTGAAGCTTTCTTT

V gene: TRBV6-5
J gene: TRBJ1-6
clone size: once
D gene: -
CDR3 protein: CASRKTQVNSPLHF
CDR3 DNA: TGTGCCAGCAGGAAGACCCAGGTTAATTCACCCCTCCACTTT

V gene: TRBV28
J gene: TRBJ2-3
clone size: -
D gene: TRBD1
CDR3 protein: CASTSTGGPTDTQYF
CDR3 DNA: TGTGCCAGCACCTCAACAGGGGGACCCACAGATACGCAGTATTTT

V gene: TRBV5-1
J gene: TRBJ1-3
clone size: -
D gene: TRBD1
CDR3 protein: CASSTTGQGGNTIYF
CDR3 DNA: TGCGCCAGCAGCACCACCGGACAGGGTGGAAACACCATATATTTT

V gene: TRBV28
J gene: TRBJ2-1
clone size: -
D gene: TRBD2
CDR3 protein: CASSQRELYNEQFF
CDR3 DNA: TGTGCCAGCAGTCAGCGGGAGCTCTACAATGAGCAGTTCTTC

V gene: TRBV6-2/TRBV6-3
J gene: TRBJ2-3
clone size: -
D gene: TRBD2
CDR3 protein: CASSYSSGSSDTQYF
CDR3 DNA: TGTGCCAGCAGTTATTCTAGCGGGAGCTCAGATACGCAGTATTTT

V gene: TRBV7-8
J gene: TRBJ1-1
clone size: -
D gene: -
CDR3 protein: CASSLAGRGRAFF
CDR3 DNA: TGTGCCAGCAGCTTAGCGGGCAGGGGTCGAGCTTTCTTT

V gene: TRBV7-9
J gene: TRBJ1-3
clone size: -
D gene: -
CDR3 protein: CASSLALTGSGNTIYF
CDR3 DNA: TGTGCCAGCAGCTTAGCGCTAACAGGCTCTGGAAACACCATATATTTT

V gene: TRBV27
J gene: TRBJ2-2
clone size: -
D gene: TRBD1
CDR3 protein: CASSPGQGKGTGELFF
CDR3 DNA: TGTGCCAGCAGTCCGGGACAGGGAAAGGGCACCGGGGAGCTGTTTTTT

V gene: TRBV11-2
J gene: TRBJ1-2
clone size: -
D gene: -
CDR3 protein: CASSLGLGGSYGYTF
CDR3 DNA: TGTGCCAGCAGCTTAGGATTAGGGGGAAGTTATGGCTACACCTTC

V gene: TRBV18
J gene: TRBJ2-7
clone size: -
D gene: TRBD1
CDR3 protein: CASSPGTGGAGILYEQYF
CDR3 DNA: TGTGCCAGCTCACCCGGGACAGGGGGCGCAGGGATTCTCTACGAGCAGTACTTC

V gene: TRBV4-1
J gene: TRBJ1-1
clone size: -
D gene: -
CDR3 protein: CASRIERGARTEAFF
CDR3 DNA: TGCGCCAGCAGGATAGAACGGGGGGCGAGAACTGAAGCTTTCTTT

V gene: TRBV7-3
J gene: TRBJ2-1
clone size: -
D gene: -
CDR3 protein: CASSLLSGNEQFF
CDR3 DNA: TGTGCCAGCAGCTTATTATCAGGTAATGAGCAGTTCTTC

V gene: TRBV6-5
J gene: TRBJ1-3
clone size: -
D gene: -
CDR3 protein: CASSYSNAGVNAIYF
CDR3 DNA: TGTGCCAGCAGTTACTCGAACGCAGGCGTAAACGCCATATATTTT

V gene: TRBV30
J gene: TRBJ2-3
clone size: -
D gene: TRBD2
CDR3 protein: CGLAVTDTQYF
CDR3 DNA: TGTGGACTAGCGGTAACAGATACGCAGTATTTT

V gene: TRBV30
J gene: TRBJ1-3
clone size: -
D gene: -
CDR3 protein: CAWSVGTIGNTIYF
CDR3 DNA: TGTGCCTGGAGTGTCGGGACAATTGGAAACACCATATATTTT

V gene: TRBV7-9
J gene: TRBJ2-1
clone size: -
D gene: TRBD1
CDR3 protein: CASSFTGGNEQFF
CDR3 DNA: TGTGCCAGCAGCTTTACAGGGGGCAATGAGCAGTTCTTC

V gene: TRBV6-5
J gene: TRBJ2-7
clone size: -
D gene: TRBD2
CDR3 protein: CASSSLSAGGLHEQYF
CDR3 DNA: TGTGCCAGCAGTTCCCTATCAGCGGGAGGCCTACACGAGCAGTACTTC

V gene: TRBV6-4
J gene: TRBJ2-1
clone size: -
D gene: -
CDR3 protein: CASSDSGRGVNEQFF
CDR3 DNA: TGTGCCAGCAGTGACTCCGGCAGGGGAGTCAATGAGCAGTTCTTC

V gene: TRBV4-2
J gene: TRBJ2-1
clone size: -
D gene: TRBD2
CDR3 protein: CASSQGIAGPQEQFF
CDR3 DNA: TGTGCCAGCAGCCAAGGGATAGCGGGACCCCAAGAGCAGTTCTTC

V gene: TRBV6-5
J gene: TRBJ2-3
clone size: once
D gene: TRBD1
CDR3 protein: CASAGTGTDTQYF
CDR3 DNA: TGTGCCAGCGCCGGGACAGGCACAGATACGCAGTATTTT

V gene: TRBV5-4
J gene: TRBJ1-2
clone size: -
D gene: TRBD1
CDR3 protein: CASSRGQVYGYTF
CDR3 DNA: TGTGCCAGCAGCCGGGGACAGGTCTATGGCTACACCTTC

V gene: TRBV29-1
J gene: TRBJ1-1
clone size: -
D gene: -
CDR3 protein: CSVSWSAEAFF
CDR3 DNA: TGCAGCGTTTCATGGAGCGCTGAAGCTTTCTTT

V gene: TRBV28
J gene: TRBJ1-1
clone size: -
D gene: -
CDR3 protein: CASSKQGYGAFF
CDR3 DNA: TGTGCCAGCAGCAAACAGGGTTACGGAGCTTTCTTT

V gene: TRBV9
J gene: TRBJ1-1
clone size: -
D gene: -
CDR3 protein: CASSAGYTEAFF
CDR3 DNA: TGTGCCAGCAGCGCAGGCTACACTGAAGCTTTCTTT

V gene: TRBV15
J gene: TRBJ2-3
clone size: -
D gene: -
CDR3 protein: CATSRDNSGRTDTQYF
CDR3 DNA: TGTGCCACCAGCAGAGATAATAGCGGCCGCACAGATACGCAGTATTTT

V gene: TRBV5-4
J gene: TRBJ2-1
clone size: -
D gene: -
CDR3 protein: CASSWTVNNEQFF
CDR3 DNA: TGTGCCAGCAGCTGGACAGTGAACAATGAGCAGTTCTTC

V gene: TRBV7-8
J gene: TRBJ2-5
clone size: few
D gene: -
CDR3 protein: CASSFERTPEQETQYF
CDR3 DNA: TGTGCCAGCAGCTTTGAGCGAACACCTGAACAAGAGACCCAGTACTTC

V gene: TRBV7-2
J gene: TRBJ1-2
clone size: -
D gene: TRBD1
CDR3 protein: CASSLDGGQGRGYTF
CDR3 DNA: TGTGCCAGCAGCTTGGATGGAGGACAGGGGCGCGGCTACACCTTC

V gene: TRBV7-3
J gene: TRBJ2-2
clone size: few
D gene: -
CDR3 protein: CASSLTRQNTGELFF
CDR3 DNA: TGTGCCAGCAGCTTAACGCGGCAGAACACCGGGGAGCTGTTTTTT

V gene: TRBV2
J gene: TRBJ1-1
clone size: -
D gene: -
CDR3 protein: CASSIGSGTEAFF
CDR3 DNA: TGTGCCAGCAGTATTGGGTCGGGGACTGAAGCTTTCTTT

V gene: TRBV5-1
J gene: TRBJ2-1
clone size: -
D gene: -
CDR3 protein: CASSSRTAGNEQFF
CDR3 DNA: TGCGCCAGCAGCTCGCGGACAGCCGGCAATGAGCAGTTCTTC

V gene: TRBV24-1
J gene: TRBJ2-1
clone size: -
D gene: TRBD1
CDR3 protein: CATSDGQGKSYNEQFF
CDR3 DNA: TGTGCCACCAGTGACGGACAGGGGAAATCCTACAATGAGCAGTTCTTC